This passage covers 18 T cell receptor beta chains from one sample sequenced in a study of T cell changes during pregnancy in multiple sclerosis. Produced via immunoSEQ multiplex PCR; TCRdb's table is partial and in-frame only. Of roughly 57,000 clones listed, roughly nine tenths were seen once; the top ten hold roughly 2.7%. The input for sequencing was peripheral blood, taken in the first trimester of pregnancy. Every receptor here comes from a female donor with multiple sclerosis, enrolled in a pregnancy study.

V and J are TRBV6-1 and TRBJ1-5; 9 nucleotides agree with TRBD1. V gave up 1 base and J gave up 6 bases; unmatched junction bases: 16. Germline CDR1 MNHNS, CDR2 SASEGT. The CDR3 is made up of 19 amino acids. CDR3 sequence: CASSEELGTGMFSVQPQHF. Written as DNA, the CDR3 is TGTGCCAGCAGTGAAGAGCTGGGGACAGGGATGTTTAGTGTTCAGCCCCAGCATTTT.

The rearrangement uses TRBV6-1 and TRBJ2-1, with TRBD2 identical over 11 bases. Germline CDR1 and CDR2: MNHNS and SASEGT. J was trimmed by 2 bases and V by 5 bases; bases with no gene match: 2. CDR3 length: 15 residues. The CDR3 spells CASSTTSGTYNEQFF. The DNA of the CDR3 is TGTGCCAGCAGTACGACTAGCGGGACCTACAATGAGCAGTTCTTC.

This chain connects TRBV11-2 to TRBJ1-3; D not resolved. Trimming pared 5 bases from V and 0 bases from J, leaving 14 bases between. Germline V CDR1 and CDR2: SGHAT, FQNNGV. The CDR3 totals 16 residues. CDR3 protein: CASSRDGILSGNTIYF. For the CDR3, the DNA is TGTGCCAGCAGCCGAGACGGGATCCTCTCTGGAAACACCATATATTTT. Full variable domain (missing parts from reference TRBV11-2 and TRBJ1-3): EAGVAQSPRYKIIEKRQSVAFWCNPISGHATLYWYQQILGQGPKLLIQFQNNGVVDDSQLPKDRFSAERLKGVDSTLKIQPAKLEDSAVYLCASSRDGILSGNTIYFGEGSWLTVV.

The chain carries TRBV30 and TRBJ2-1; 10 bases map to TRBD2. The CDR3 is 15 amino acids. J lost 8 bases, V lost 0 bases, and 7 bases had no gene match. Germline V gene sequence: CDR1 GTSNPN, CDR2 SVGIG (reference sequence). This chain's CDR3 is CAWSVSGRAEDEQFF. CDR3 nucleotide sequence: TGTGCCTGGAGTGTAAGCGGGAGGGCCGAGGATGAGCAGTTCTTC.

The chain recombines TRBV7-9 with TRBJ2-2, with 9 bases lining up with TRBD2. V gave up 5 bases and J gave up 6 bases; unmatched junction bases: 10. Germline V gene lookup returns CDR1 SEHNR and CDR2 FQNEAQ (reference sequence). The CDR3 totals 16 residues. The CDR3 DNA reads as TGTGCCAGCAGCGCAACCGGGACTAGCCTAGCCGGGGAGCTGTTTTTT. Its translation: CASSATGTSLAGELFF.

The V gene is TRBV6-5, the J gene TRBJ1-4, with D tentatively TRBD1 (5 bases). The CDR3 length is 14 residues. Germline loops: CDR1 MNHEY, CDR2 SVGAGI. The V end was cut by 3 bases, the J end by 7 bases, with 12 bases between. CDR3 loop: CASSYQRRGEKLFF. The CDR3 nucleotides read TGTGCCAGCAGTTATCAGAGGAGGGGTGAAAAACTGTTTTTT.

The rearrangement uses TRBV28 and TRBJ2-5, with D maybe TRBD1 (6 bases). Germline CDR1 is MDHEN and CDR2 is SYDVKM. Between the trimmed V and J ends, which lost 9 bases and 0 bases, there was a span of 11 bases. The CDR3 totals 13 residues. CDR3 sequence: CASNGQNQETQYF. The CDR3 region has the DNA TGTGCCAGTAACGGACAGAACCAAGAGACCCAGTACTTC.

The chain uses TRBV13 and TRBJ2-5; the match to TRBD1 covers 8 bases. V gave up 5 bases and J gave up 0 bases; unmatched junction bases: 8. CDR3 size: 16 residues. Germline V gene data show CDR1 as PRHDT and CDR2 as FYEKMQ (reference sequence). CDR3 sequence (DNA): TGTGCCAGCAGCCGACGGACAGGGACGAACCAAGAGACCCAGTACTTC. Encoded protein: CASSRRTGTNQETQYF.

CDR3 residues: CSAGGGAGYTF. The CDR3 nucleotides read TGCAGTGCGGGCGGGGGGGCTGGCTACACCTTC. The chain has TRBV20-1 and TRBJ1-2; tentatively, D is TRBD1 (6 bases). V shed 6 bases and J shed 7 bases, with 12 bases lying between them. CDR3 length: 11 residues. Germline V lookup: CDR1 DFQATT, CDR2 SNEGSKA (reference sequence).

The CDR3 protein is CASSFMAGAAKAEQYF. In DNA form, the CDR3 reads TGCGCCAGCAGCTTTATGGCGGGAGCGGCTAAAGCCGAGCAGTACTTC. The rearrangement joins TRBV5-1 to TRBJ2-7, with 7 bases lining up with TRBD2. Germline assignment: CDR1 SGHRS and CDR2 YFSETQ. CDR3 length equals 16 residues. The V segment lost 2 bases and the J segment 6 bases; nucleotides outside the gene matches: 14.

DNA of the CDR3: TGTGCCAGTAGTATAGCCGAGGGAGGATTCACTGAAGCTTTCTTT. Translation gives CASSIAEGGFTEAFF. V gene TRBV19 combines with J gene TRBJ1-1; D ambiguous. Trimming took off 1 base at V and 4 bases at J, with 13 bases between the two ends. CDR1 and CDR2 (germline): LNHDA, SQIVND (reference sequence). The CDR3 covers 15 residues.

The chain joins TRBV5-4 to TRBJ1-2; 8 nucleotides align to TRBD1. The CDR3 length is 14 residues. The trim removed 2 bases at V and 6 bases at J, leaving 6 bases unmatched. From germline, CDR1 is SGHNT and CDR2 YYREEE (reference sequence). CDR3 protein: CASSFQGARDGYTF. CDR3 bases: TGTGCCAGCAGCTTCCAGGGGGCTCGGGATGGCTACACCTTC. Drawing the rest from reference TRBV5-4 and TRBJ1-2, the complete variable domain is ETGVTQSPTHLIKTRGQQVTLRCSSQSGHNTVSWYQQALGQGPQFIFQYYREEENGRGNFPPRFSGLQFPNYSSELNVNALELDDSALYLCASSFQGARDGYTFGSGTRLTVV.

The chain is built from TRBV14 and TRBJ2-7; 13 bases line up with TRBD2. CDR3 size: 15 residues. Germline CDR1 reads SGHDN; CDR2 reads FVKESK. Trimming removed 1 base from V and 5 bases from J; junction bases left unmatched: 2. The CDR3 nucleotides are TGTGCCAGCAGCCAAGGGACTAGCGGGAGCAACGAGCAGTACTTC. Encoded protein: CASSQGTSGSNEQYF.

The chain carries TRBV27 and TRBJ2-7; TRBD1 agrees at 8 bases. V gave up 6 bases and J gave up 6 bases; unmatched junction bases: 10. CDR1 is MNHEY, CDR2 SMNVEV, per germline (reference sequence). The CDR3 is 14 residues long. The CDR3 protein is CASSIGQGRVEQYF. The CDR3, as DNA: TGTGCCAGCAGCATTGGACAGGGACGTGTCGAGCAGTACTTC.

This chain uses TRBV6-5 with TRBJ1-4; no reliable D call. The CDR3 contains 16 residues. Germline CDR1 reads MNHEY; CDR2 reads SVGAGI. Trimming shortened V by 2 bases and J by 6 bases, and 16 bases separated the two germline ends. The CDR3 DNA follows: TGTGCCAGCAGTTACCGCCTTGGAGGATTCGATGAAAAACTGTTTTTT. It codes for CASSYRLGGFDEKLFF.

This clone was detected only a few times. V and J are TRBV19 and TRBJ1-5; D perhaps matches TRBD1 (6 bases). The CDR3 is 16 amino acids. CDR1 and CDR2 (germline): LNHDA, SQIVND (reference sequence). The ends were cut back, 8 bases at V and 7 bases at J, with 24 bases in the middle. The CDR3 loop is CASAPLGAGRGQPQHF. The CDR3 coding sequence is TGTGCCAGTGCGCCTTTGGGGGCAGGCCGGGGACAGCCCCAGCATTTT.

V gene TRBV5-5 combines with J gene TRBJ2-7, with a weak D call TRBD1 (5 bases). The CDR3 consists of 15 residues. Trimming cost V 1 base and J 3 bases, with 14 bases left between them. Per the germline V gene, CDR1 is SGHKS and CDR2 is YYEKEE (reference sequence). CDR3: CASSLIRAADYEQYF. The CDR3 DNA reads TGTGCCAGCAGCTTGATCAGGGCAGCAGACTACGAGCAGTACTTC. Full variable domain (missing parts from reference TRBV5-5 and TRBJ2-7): DAGVTQSPTHLIKTRGQQVTLRCSPISGHKSVSWYQQVLGQGPQFIFQYYEKEERGRGNFPDRFSARQFPNYSSELNVNALLLGDSALYLCASSLIRAADYEQYFGPGTRLTVT.

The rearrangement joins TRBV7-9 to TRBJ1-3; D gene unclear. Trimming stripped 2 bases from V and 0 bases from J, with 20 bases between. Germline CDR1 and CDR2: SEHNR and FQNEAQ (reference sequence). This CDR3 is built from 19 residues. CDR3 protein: CASSLLILARRSSGNTIYF. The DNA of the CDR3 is TGTGCCAGCAGCTTATTGATACTTGCGAGACGGAGCTCTGGAAACACCATATATTTT.